This T cell receptor beta chain originates from a study of blood T cell repertoires in COVID-19. Across the study: The study drew acute and convalescent COVID-19 samples from the United States, Italy and Spain.

Those who participated ranged in age from about 18 to 95 years and resided in about two dozen US areas. The V and J ends lost 0 bases and 3 bases respectively, with 9 bases between them. CDR1 and CDR2 (germline): SGHDT, YYEEEE. CDR3 length: 14 residues. Original methodology: Counts of nucleated cells, estimated from reference gene primer amplification, were obtained. Some clones are missing from TCRdb's copy, which holds only in-frame ones; the method was immunoSEQ multiplex PCR. V and J calls and clone size are copied from that table; D and trimming were computed from the DNA. Here the sample spans 200,000 or so clones, about nine tenths being singletons.

Sequencing was carried out using PBMCs or T cells enriched from blood (not recorded which). The source of this sequence is a woman in her 30s who had recovered from COVID-19. The J gene is TRBJ1-2, the V gene TRBV5-6; no clear D gene. The CDR3 DNA is TGTGCCAGCAGCTTGGTGGCCGCCGACTATGGCTACACCTTC. Translation: CASSLVAADYGYTF.